This TCR beta chain was documented in a study of cytomegalovirus exposure and HLA in healthy donors. Study findings and constraints: Segments of the TCR beta V type were, in most cases, productive about 87% or about 30% of the time in an earlier analysis.

This CDR3 spans 15 amino acids. Germline CDR1 MDHEN, CDR2 SYDVKM. Trimming shortened V by 5 bases and J by 2 bases, and 15 bases separated the two germline ends. Notes on this clone: What it recognizes is unknown.

PCR primers comprised 60 Vbeta and 13 Jbeta primers. Generated by immunoSEQ multiplex PCR, the TCRdb table keeps only in-frame clones and is missing some. The repertoire holds approximately 200,000 clones, approximately 80% seen once, with just over 1.4% in the top ten. This clonotype originated in a girl under 18 in good health and CMV-seronegative. The sequenced sample was PBMCs. The chain couples TRBV28 to TRBJ1-2, with D perhaps matching TRBD1 (5 bases). The DNA for the CDR3 is TGTGCCAGCAGTCGTAGGGGTTTGGGGAACTATGGCTACACCTTC. This translates into CASSRRGLGNYGYTF.